This entry is about one T cell receptor (beta chain). Its antigen remains unknown. The CDR3 has 17 amino acids. Germline CDR1 MGHRA, CDR2 YSYEKL. V trimming: 4 bases; J trimming: 6 bases; junction bases outside the gene matches: 15. Using immunoSEQ multiplex PCR, the repertoire was profiled, and TCRdb retains in-frame clones only, with some absent. The sample includes tens of thousands of clones, approximately 95% of them seen just once. The data are from a study of CD4 T cells in relation to SARS-CoV-2 and coronaviruses. General study points: No donor gave both pre-pandemic and post-infection samples.

CD4+ T cells from unexposed donors were obtained before the COVID-19 pandemic (2011-2018). Cryopreserved PBMCs were CD4-enriched, then split into naive and memory cells. The rearrangement uses TRBV4-1 and TRBJ2-1; 7 bases match TRBD1. Sequenced: naive CD4+ T cells from PBMCs. Subset noted: naive CD4+ T cells isolated by negative enrichment. This receptor was taken from a human donor in good health. The CDR3 bases are TGCGCCAGCAGCCCTCGCTTAACAGGGGTGAGGGGCAATGAGCAGTTCTTC. Amino acids: CASSPRLTGVRGNEQFF.